This TCR beta chain was identified during a study of cytomegalovirus exposure and HLA in healthy donors. About the research overall: T cells numbering about 180 million yielded more than 95 million unique TCR beta sequences in an earlier analysis.

Germline V gene lookup returns CDR1 MRHNA and CDR2 SNTAGT. V was trimmed by 6 bases and J by 0 bases, leaving 12 bases between them. The CDR3 has 15 residues. Overall study findings and caveats: Among CMV-associated TCR beta chains, most appeared HLA-restricted in a later analysis. Some V segments, including TRBV6-2 and TRBV6-3, were excluded as indistinguishable. Most observed TCR sequences were rare, whereas some public TCRs were detected in many donors.

To note about this clone: What it recognizes is unknown.

PCR involved 60 Vbeta and 13 Jbeta primers. Some clones are missing from TCRdb's copy, which holds only in-frame ones; the method was immunoSEQ multiplex PCR. The sample includes 100,000 to 150,000 clones, 70% to 85% of them seen just once. Sequencing was carried out using PBMCs. The receptor was derived from a male donor in good health and CMV-seropositive. The rearrangement links TRBV6-4 to TRBJ1-3; D unresolved. CDR3 sequence: CASSAEPSSGNTIYF. CDR3 nucleotide sequence: TGTGCCAGCAGCGCCGAGCCAAGCTCTGGAAACACCATATATTTT.